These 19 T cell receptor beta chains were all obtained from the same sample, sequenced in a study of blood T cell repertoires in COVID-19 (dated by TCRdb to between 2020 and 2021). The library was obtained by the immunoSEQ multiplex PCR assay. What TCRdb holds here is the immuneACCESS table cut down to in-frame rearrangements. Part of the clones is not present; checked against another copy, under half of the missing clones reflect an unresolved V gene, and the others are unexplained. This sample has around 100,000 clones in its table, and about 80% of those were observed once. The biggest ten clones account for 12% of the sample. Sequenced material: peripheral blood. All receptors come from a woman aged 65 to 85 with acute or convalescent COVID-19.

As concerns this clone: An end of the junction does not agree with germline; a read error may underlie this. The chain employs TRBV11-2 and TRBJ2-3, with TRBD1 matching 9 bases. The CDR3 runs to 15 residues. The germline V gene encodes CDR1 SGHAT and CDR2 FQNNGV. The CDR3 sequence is CASNLGGQGTDTQYF. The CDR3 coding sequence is TGTGCCAGCAACTTAGGGGGACAGGGAACAGATACGCAGTATTTT.

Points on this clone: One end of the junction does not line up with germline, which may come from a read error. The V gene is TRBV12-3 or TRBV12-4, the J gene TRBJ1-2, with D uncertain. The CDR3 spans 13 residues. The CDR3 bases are TGTGCCAGCAGTTTAGCATTCGGAGGGCCCTCGAGCTTC. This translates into CASSLAFGGPSSF.

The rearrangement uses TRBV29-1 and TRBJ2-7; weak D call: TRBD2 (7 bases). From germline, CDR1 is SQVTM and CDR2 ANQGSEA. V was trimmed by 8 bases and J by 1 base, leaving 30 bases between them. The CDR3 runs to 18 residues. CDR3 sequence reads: CSWGGDKHRVTRSYEQYV. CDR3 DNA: TGCAGCTGGGGGGGGGATAAACACAGGGTAACGAGATCCTACGAGCAGTACGTC.

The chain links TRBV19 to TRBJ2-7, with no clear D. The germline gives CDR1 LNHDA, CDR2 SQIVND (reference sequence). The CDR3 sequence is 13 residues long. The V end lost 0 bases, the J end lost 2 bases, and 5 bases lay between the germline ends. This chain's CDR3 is CASSIEGAYEQYF. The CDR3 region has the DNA TGTGCCAGTAGTATAGAGGGCGCCTACGAGCAGTACTTC.

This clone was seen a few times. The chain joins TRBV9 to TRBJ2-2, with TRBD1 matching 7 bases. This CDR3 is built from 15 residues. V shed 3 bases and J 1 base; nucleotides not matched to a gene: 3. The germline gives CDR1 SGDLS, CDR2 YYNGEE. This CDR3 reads CASSARTGNTGELFF. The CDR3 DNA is TGTGCCAGCAGCGCCCGGACAGGGAACACCGGGGAGCTGTTTTTT. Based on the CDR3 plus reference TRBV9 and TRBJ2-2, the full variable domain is DSGVTQTPKHLITATGQRVTLRCSPRSGDLSVYWYQQSLDQGLQFLIQYYNGEERAKGNILERFSAQQFPDLHSELNLSSLELGDSALYFCASSARTGNTGELFFGEGSRLTVL.

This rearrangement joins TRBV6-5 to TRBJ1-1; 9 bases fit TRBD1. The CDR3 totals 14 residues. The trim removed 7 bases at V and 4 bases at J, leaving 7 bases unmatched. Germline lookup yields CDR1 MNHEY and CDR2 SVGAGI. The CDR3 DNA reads TGTGCCAGCAAATGGATGACAGGGGGCACTGAAGCTTTCTTT. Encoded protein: CASKWMTGGTEAFF.

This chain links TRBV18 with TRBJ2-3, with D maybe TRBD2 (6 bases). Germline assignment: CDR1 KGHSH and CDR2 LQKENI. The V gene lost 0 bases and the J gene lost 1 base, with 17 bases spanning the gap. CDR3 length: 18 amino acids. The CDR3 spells CASSPPWTLEGGTDTQYF. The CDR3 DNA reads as TGTGCCAGCTCACCACCTTGGACACTGGAGGGTGGCACAGATACGCAGTATTTT.

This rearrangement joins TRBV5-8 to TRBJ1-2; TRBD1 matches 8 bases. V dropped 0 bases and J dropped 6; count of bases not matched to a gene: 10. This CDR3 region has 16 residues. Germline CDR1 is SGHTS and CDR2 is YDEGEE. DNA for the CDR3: TGTGCCAGCAGCTTGGCCAGGACAGGGAGGGCTAATGGCTACACCTTC. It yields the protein CASSLARTGRANGYTF.

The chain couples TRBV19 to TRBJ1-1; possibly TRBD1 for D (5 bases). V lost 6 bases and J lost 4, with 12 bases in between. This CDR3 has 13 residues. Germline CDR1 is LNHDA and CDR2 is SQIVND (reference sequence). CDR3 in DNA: TGTGCCAGTAGGTTGGGACTCCGCACTGAAGCTTTCTTT. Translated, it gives CASRLGLRTEAFF.

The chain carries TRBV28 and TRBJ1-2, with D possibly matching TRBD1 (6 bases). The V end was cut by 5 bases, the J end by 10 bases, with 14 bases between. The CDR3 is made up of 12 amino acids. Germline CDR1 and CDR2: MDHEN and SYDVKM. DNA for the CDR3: TGTGCCAGCAGTAAATGGGACAACAACTACACCTTC. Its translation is CASSKWDNNYTF.

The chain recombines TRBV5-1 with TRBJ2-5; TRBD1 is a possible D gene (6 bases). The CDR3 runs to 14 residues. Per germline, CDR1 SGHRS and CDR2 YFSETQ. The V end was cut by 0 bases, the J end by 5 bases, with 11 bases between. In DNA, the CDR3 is TGCGCCAGCAGCTTGGGGGGGCTTGGGGAGACCCAGTACTTC. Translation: CASSLGGLGETQYF. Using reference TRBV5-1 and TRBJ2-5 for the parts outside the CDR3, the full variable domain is KAGVTQTPRYLIKTRGQQVTLSCSPISGHRSVSWYQQTPGQGLQFLFEYFSETQRNKGNFPGRFSGRQFSNSRSEMNVSTLELGDSALYLCASSLGGLGETQYFGPGTRLLVL.

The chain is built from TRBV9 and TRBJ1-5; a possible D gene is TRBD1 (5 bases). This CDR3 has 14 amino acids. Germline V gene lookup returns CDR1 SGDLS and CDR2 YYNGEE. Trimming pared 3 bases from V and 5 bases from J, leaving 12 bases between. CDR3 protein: CASSATGYDQPQHF. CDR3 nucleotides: TGTGCCAGCAGCGCCACAGGATATGATCAGCCCCAGCATTTT. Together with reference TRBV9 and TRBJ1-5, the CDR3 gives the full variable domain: DSGVTQTPKHLITATGQRVTLRCSPRSGDLSVYWYQQSLDQGLQFLIQYYNGEERAKGNILERFSAQQFPDLHSELNLSSLELGDSALYFCASSATGYDQPQHFGDGTRLSIL.

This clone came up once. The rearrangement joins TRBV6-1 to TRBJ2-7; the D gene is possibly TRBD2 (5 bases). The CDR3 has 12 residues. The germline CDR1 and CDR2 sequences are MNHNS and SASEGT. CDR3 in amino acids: CASGDGWEEQYV. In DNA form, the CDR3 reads TGTGCCAGCGGTGACGGTTGGGAGGAGCAGTACGTC.

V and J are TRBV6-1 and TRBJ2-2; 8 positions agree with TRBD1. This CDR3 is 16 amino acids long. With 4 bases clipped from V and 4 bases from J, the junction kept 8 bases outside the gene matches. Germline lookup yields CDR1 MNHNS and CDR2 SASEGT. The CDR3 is CASSGIRDRSTGELFF. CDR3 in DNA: TGTGCCAGCAGTGGCATCCGGGACAGGAGCACCGGGGAGCTGTTTTTT.

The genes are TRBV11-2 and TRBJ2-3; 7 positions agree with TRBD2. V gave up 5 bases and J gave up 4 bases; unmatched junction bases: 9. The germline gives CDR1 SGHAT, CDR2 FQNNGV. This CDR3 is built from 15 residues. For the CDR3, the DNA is TGTGCCAGCAGCCCCGCCCGGGGGGTCTCAGATACGCAGTATTTT. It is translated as CASSPARGVSDTQYF.

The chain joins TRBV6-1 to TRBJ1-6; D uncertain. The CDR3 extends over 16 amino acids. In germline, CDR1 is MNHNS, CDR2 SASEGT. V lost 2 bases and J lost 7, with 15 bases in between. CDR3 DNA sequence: TGTGCCAGCAGTGAATTTGGCTTGGGGAGGAATTCACCCCTCCACTTT. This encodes CASSEFGLGRNSPLHF.

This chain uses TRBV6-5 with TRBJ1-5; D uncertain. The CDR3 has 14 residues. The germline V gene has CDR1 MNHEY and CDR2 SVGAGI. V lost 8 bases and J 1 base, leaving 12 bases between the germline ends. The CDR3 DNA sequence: TGTGCCAGCGAGTGGTCGGAGAGCAATCAGCCCCAGCATTTT. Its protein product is CASEWSESNQPQHF.

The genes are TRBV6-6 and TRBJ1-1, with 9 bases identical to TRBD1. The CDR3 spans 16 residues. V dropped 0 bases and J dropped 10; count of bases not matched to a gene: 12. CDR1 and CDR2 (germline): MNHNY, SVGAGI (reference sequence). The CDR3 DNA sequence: TGTGCCAGCAGTTACTCCCCCGGGACAGGGATTATCCGAGCTTTCTTT. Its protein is CASSYSPGTGIIRAFF.

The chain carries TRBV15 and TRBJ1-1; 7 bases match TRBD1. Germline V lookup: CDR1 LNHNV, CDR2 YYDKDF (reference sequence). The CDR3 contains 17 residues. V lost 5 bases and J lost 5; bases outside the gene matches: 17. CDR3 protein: CATSGWDSPDMGTEAFF. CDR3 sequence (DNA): TGTGCCACCAGCGGATGGGACAGCCCCGATATGGGGACTGAAGCTTTCTTT.